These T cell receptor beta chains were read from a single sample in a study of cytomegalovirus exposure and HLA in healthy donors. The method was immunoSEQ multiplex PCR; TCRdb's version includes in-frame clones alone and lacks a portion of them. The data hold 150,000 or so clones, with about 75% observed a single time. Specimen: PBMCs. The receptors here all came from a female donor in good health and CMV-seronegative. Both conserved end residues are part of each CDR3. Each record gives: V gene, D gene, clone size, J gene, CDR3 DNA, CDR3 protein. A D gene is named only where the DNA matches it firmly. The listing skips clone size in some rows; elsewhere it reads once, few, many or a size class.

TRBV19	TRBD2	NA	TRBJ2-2	TGTGCCAGTAGTTTAGCGGGAGCCGACGGCGGGGAGCTGTTTTTT	CASSLAGADGGELFF
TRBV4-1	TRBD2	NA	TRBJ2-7	TGCGCCAGCAGCCAAGAATGGGTCAGCGGGAGCGAGCAGTACTTC	CASSQEWVSGSEQYF
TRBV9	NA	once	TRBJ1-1	TGTGCCAGCAGCATACAGGGAGGGACTGAAGCTTTCTTT	CASSIQGGTEAFF
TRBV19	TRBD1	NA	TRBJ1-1	TGTGCCAGTAGTTCACAGGGGGCGAGGACTGAAGCTTTCTTT	CASSSQGARTEAFF
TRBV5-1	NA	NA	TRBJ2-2	TGCGCCAGCAGCTTGTTTACGGTTGGGGCACCCGGGGAGCTGTTTTTT	CASSLFTVGAPGELFF
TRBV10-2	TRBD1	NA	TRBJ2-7	TGCGCCAGCAGTGAGGCGCAGGGGGTGGAGTACTTC	CASSEAQGVEYF
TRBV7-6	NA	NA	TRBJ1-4	TGTGCCAGCAGCTTTTGGGGGCATGGTAGTGAAAAACTGTTTTTT	CASSFWGHGSEKLFF
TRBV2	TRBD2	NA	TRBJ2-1	TGTGCCAGCAGATTGACTAGCTTTAACTCCTACAATGAACAGTTCTTC	CASRLTSFNSYNEQFF
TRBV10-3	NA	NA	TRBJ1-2	TGTGCCATCAGTGGGCGGGGGTACTATGGCTACACCTTC	CAISGRGYYGYTF
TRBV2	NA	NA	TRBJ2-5	TGTGCCAGCAGTGTCCCTAAGGGGGAGACCCAGTACTTC	CASSVPKGETQYF
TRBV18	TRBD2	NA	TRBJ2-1	TGTGCCAGCTCACCAGGACTAGCGGCATACAATGAGCAGTTCTTC	CASSPGLAAYNEQFF
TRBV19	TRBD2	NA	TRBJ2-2	TGTGCCAGTAGTAAGAGGGGACTAGCGGTCGACACCGGGGAGCTGTTTTTT	CASSKRGLAVDTGELFF
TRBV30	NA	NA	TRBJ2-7	TGTGCCTGGAGTGTAGGTGGAGGGCCTGCGGGCGAGCAGTACTTC	CAWSVGGGPAGEQYF
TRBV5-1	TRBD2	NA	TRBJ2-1	TGCGCCACCTACCCCGGGGGGTCGGGGGTCAATGAGCAGTTCTTC	CATYPGGSGVNEQFF
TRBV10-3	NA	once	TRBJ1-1	TGTGCCATCAGTGATGAGACAGTTCAGGGGTCTGAAGCTTTCTTT	CAISDETVQGSEAFF
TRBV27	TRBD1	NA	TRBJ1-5	TGTGCCAGCAGCCGGGACAGTTATAGCAATCAGCCCCAGCATTTT	CASSRDSYSNQPQHF
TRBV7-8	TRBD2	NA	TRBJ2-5	TGTGCCAGCAGCCCCCGGGTAGCGGGAATCGAGACCCAGTACTTC	CASSPRVAGIETQYF
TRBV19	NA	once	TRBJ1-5	TGTGCCAGTAGTGTGCGGGTGGACGGTCAGCCCCAGCATTTT	CASSVRVDGQPQHF
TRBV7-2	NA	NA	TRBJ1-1	TGTGCCAGCAGCTTACAAGGGGCTCCTTTCTTT	CASSLQGAPFF
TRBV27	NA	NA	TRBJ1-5	TGTGCCAGCAGTTTAAGTCCAGGGAATCTCAATCAGCCCCAGCATTTT	CASSLSPGNLNQPQHF
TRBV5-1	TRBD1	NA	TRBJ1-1	TGCGCCAGCAGCTGGACTCCGGGACAGTACACTGAAGCTTTCTTT	CASSWTPGQYTEAFF
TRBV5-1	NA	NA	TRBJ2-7	TGCGCCAGCAACTCTATGGAGAGCTACGAGCAGTACTTC	CASNSMESYEQYF
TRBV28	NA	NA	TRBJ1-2	TGTGCCAGCAGTTCCCTAACCTATGGCTACACCTTC	CASSSLTYGYTF
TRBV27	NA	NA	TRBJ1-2	TGTGCCAGCAGTTTCGGACCGGGACTACCTGGCTACACCTTC	CASSFGPGLPGYTF
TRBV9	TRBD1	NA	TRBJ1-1	TGTGCCAGCAGCGTAGAGTGGAGAGGAGGGGGCATTGAAGCTTTCTTT	CASSVEWRGGGIEAFF
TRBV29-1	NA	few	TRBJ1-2	TGCAGCGTTGCATCAGCGAGGGCGAGCAACTATGGCTACACCTTC	CSVASARASNYGYTF
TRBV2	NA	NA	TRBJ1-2	TGTGCCAGCACCAGGGAGGGAGCCTATGGCTACACCTTC	CASTREGAYGYTF
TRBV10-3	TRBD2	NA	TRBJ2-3	TGTGCCATCAGCGGGACTACCACAGATACGCAGTATTTT	CAISGTTTDTQYF
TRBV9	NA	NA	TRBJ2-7	TGTGCCAGCAGCGTAGAAGACAGAACCTACGAGCAGTACTTC	CASSVEDRTYEQYF
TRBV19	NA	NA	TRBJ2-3	TGTGCCAGTAGTACGGACTGGACCACAGATACGCAGTATTTT	CASSTDWTTDTQYF
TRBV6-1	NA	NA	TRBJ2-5	TGTGCCAGGGGAGAGGCGGGTAGAAGGGAGACCCAGTACTTC	CARGEAGRRETQYF
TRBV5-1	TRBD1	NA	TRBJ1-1	TGCGCCAGCAGCTCGTTTTCCGGGACAGGGGATGCAAGGAACACTGAAGCTTTCTTT	CASSSFSGTGDARNTEAFF
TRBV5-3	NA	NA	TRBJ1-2	TGTGCCAGAAGCTTGGTGGGACACGTAAACTATGGCTACACCTTC	CARSLVGHVNYGYTF
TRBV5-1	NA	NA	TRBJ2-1	TGCGCCAGCAGCCCCCGGGACAATGAGCAGTTCTTC	CASSPRDNEQFF